This entry concerns a single T cell receptor (beta chain). What it binds is not known. The table came from immunoSEQ multiplex PCR; TCRdb's copy has only in-frame clones and leaves some out. The sample holds about 71,000 clones, around 86% seen once. The data derive from a study of OX40 agonist ivuxolimab in advanced cancers. Overall study: Males comprised roughly four fifths of the group, whose mean age was about 60 years (range roughly 20 to 85).

This CDR3 comprises 16 residues. Trimming took 5 bases from V and 1 from J, leaving 17 bases between them. Germline CDR1 is LNHDA and CDR2 is SQIVND (reference sequence). General study points: Within 6 weeks, CD4+ and CD8+ blood T cells expanded clonally at 0.1 to 3.0 mg/kg. The work left the antigen specificity of expanded peripheral T cells undetermined.

This sample comprised CD4+ or CD8+ T cells sorted from blood, obtained in a trial of the OX40 agonist ivuxolimab. This sequence was found in an adult with an advanced solid tumor such as melanoma, head and neck, liver or kidney cancer. The chain has TRBV19 and TRBJ1-2, with D perhaps TRBD1 (5 bases). The CDR3 region is CASSLAGRSFNYGYTF. CDR3 nucleotide sequence: TGTGCCAGTAGTTTAGCAGGGAGGTCCTTTAACTATGGCTACACCTTC.